The present entry profiles one T cell receptor (beta chain) with its context. No much larger clone exists at a distance of one base, and base qualities are not known. Via the germline V gene (reference sequence), CDR1 is LNHNV and CDR2 YYDKDF. Including the terminal cysteine and phenylalanine, the CDR3 comprises 15 residues. CDR3 DNA is the only sequence kept; it has 45 bases, read in frame from the first base. Trimming removed 5 bases from V and 4 bases from J; the gene matches leave 8 bases unexplained. This entry is derived from a study of CD8 T cells in acute hepatitis C reinfection (dated by TCRdb to 2020 to 2022). Concerning the study at large: The TCRbeta repertoire of CD8+ T cells specific for the HCV NS3-1073 epitope was profiled during acute infection and after viral clearance. The 8 spontaneous resolvers who had cleared HCV provided follow-up samples, which were collected no sooner than 347 days after estimated infection. Four spontaneous resolvers provided paired acute and follow-up samples. Here is what the overall study found, with its caveats: Some 13 public clonotypes were found regardless of outcome; one public clonotype used V04-02/J02-02. Few CDR3 sequences were shared with other epitopes, and differences in sequencing approaches may have limited exact matching. Diversity in the NS3-1073 specific repertoires was high, and no significant differences in diversity emerged among acute resolver, follow-up resolver and acute chronic samples. Preferential use of the TRBV04 and TRBV06 gene families was observed in all groups, and this preferential usage was not explained by overrepresentation in the naive pool. Chronically infected subjects had no follow-up repertoires because NS3-1073 specific cells were too rare to sort. Only the TCRbeta chain was sequenced in bulk, so alphabeta pairing of public clonotypes could not be determined.

The time point label for this specimen denotes: at least 347 days after estimated infection, following spontaneous clearance. The sequenced cells were not expanded in vitro beforehand; instead, HCV-specific TCR repertoires were characterized directly ex vivo. Enrolled in the Montreal Hepatitis C Cohort (HEPCO) in Canada, the donors were people who inject drugs, and these donors were followed every 3 months. Acute primary HCV infection was defined by a positive HCV RNA or antibody test following a negative test within the previous 24 weeks. HCV-specific cells were stained with a PE-labeled tetramer loaded with the NS3 peptide spanning residues 1073-1081. Surface staining used CD3, CD8 and CD45RO antibodies, with an aqua fixable dye to exclude dead cells. The cohort comprised several spontaneous resolvers, defined by HCV RNA clearance within 24 weeks. Once thawed from cryostorage, peripheral blood mononuclear cells underwent negative selection via the MACS CD8+ T cell Isolation Kit to obtain CD8+ T cells. A BD FACSAria II cell sorter was used to sort the cells.

Genomic DNA was extracted from FACS-sorted cells, and TCRbeta chains were sequenced through the commercial immunoSEQ service. As for how the authors treated the data: The repertoire data were analyzed using ImmunoSEQ Analyzer software v3.0 and R v3.5.1. Only productive rearrangements were analyzed, because sequences with stop codons or out-of-frame rearrangements were removed. Simpson diversity, Shannon entropy, CDR3 length and nucleotide addition metrics were obtained from the sequencing provider. Based on frequency, clonotypes were placed into dominant, sub-dominant, low or lowest abundance groups, and clonotypes under 0.1% were left out of most analyses. A CDR3 amino acid clonotype was called public if the clonotype appeared in at least two subjects at a cumulative frequency of at least 0.5%. The table comes from immuneACCESS by way of TCRdb, which keeps in-frame sequences with V and J called. Part of the clones is missing from these tables; in studies checked, under half for an unresolved V gene and the rest for unknown reasons. The V and J calls and clone size are taken from that table; D and trimming were inferred from the DNA. The sample yields roughly 1,100 clones; 60% were counted once. The ten largest account for roughly 12% of the sample.

The clonotype comes from a man in his forties who spontaneously cleared hepatitis C infection. The chain employs TRBV15 and TRBJ2-1, with 7 middle bases fitting TRBD2. The sequences come from HCV NS3-1073 tetramer-sorted CD8+ T cells from PBMCs, collected at follow-up. The meaning of the sample's cell subset or site label: FACS-sorted NS3-1073 tetramer+ CD8+ T cells. The DNA is TGTGCCACCAGCGGGGAGCGGGATACTTACAATGAGCAGTTCTTC. Its protein product is CATSGERDTYNEQFF. Full variable domain (CDR3 extended with the reference TRBV15 and TRBJ2-1 proteins): DAMVIQNPRYQVTQFGKPVTLSCSQTLNHNVMYWYQQKSSQAPKLLFHYYDKDFNNEADTPDNFQSRRPNTSFCFLDIRSPGLGDTAMYLCATSGERDTYNEQFFGPGTRLTVL.